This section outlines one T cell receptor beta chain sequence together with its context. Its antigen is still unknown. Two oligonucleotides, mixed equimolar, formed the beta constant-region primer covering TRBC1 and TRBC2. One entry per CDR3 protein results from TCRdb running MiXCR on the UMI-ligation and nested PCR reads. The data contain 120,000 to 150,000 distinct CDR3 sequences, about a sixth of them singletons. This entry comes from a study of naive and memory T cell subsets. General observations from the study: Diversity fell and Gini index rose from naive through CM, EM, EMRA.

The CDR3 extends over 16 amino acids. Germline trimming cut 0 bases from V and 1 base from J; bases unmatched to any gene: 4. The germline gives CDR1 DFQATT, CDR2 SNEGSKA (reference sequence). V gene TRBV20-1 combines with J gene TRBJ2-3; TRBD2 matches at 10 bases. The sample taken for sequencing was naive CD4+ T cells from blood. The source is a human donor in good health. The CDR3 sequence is CSAREASGRRTDTQYF. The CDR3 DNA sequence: TGCAGTGCTAGAGAGGCTAGCGGGAGACGCACAGATACGCAGTATTTT.